One sample yielded the 14 T cell receptor beta chains listed below, sequenced in a study of T cell responses to AZD1222 COVID-19 vaccine. Profiling relied on immunoSEQ multiplex PCR, and the TCRdb table lists in-frame clones only, not all of them. The repertoire holds roughly 150,000 clones, with more than 90% as singletons. Sequencing used peripheral blood, obtained 28 days after the second AZD1222 dose. The source of these receptors is an adult who received the AZD1222 COVID-19 vaccine.

The V call is TRBV2, the J call TRBJ1-4; D call uncertain. Per germline, CDR1 SNHLY and CDR2 FYNNEI. This CDR3 comprises 13 residues. The V end lost 8 bases, the J end lost 1 base, and 8 bases lay between the germline ends. The CDR3 DNA is TGTGCCAGCGGCAGGCGAACTAATGAAAAACTGTTTTTT. As protein: CASGRRTNEKLFF.

The chain has TRBV30 and TRBJ1-1; D not resolved. The CDR3 runs 14 residues. CDR1 is GTSNPN, CDR2 SVGIG, per germline (reference sequence). Trimming took off 3 bases at V and 2 bases at J, with 13 bases between the two ends. The CDR3 bases are TGTGCCTGGAGCCCGAATTGGGCCAACACTGAAGCTTTCTTT. Its protein product is CAWSPNWANTEAFF. Based on the CDR3 plus reference TRBV30 and TRBJ1-1, the full variable domain is SQTIHQWPATLVQPVGSPLSLECTVEGTSNPNLYWYRQAAGRGLQLLFYSVGIGQISSEVPQNLSASRPQDRQFILSSKKLLLSDSGFYLCAWSPNWANTEAFFGQGTRLTVV.

The V call is TRBV5-1, the J call TRBJ1-4; the D gene is possibly TRBD1 (5 bases). Trimming pared 0 bases from V and 8 bases from J, leaving 14 bases between. The germline gives CDR1 SGHRS, CDR2 YFSETQ. The CDR3 contains 15 residues. This CDR3 is CASSLAIGVGEKLFF. DNA for the CDR3: TGCGCCAGCAGCTTGGCGATAGGGGTTGGCGAAAAACTGTTTTTT.

The rearrangement links TRBV7-9 to TRBJ1-5; D not certain. Germline V gene lookup returns CDR1 SEHNR and CDR2 FQNEAQ (reference sequence). V shed 5 bases and J shed 4 bases, with 12 bases lying between them. The CDR3 is 14 residues long. The CDR3 sequence is CASSLGPENQPQHF. The CDR3 DNA follows: TGTGCCAGCAGCCTGGGCCCCGAAAATCAGCCCCAGCATTTT.

The rearrangement uses TRBV7-9 and TRBJ2-5; 7 bases agree with TRBD2. Germline V gene data show CDR1 as SEHNR and CDR2 as FQNEAQ (reference sequence). This CDR3 contains 15 residues. The V segment lost 2 bases and the J segment 1 base; nucleotides outside the gene matches: 4. The CDR3 nucleotides are TGTGCCAGCAGCTTATTACGGGGGGTCCAAGAGACCCAGTACTTC. It encodes CASSLLRGVQETQYF.

The V gene is TRBV27, the J gene TRBJ1-2; D ambiguous. Per the germline V gene, CDR1 is MNHEY and CDR2 is SMNVEV (reference sequence). This CDR3 comprises 14 residues. V shed 6 bases and J shed 4 bases, with 15 bases lying between them. The CDR3 protein is CASSPRPGLYGYTF. DNA of the CDR3: TGTGCCAGCAGCCCAAGGCCCGGACTCTATGGCTACACCTTC.

The J gene is TRBJ2-7, the V gene TRBV5-1; 11 nucleotides line up with TRBD1. With 3 bases clipped from V and 5 bases from J, the junction kept 13 bases outside the gene matches. In germline, CDR1 is SGHRS, CDR2 YFSETQ. CDR3 length equals 17 residues. The CDR3 region has the DNA TGCGCCAGCAGCTCTTTTCCATCCGGGACAGGGGGGAACGAGCAGTACTTC. It specifies CASSSFPSGTGGNEQYF.

The rearrangement links TRBV7-9 to TRBJ2-6; D remains ambiguous. There are 15 residues in the CDR3. V gave up 2 bases and J gave up 1 base, with 6 bases separating them. Germline values: CDR1 SEHNR, CDR2 FQNEAQ (reference sequence). CDR3 in DNA: TGTGCCAGCAGCTTATCTGGATCTGGGGCCAACGTCCTGACTTTC. Translation gives CASSLSGSGANVLTF.

The CDR3, as DNA: TGTGCCAGCAGTTACGGAACAGGGAATCAAGGCTACACCTTC. This gives the protein CASSYGTGNQGYTF. The chain links TRBV6-5 to TRBJ1-2; D is possibly TRBD1 (6 bases). V was trimmed by 2 bases and J by 8 bases, leaving 15 bases between them. CDR1 and CDR2 (germline): MNHEY, SVGAGI. The CDR3 has 14 amino acids.

This clone showed up just once. This chain uses TRBV5-6 with TRBJ2-7; TRBD1 agrees at 11 bases. Germline CDR1 reads SGHDT; CDR2 reads YYEEEE. V gave up 2 bases and J gave up 3 bases; unmatched junction bases: 1. The CDR3 is 14 residues long. CDR3 bases: TGTGCCAGCAGCTTAGGGACAGGGGGCTACGAGCAGTACTTC. This gives the protein CASSLGTGGYEQYF.

Turning to this clone: In the same sample, other DNA sequences code for this CDR3. The chain recombines TRBV18 with TRBJ1-2; a weak D match, TRBD1 (6 bases). Between the trimmed V and J ends, which lost 4 bases and 8 bases, there was a span of 11 bases. CDR3 size: 12 residues. Germline loops: CDR1 KGHSH, CDR2 LQKENI. The CDR3 DNA sequence: TGTGCCAGCTCACAGCAGGGGAACGGCTACACCTTC. Residues: CASSQQGNGYTF.

The chain couples TRBV30 to TRBJ2-1, with no clear D. CDR3 length: 14 amino acids. V was clipped by 0 bases and J by 6 bases, with 12 bases between them. Germline CDR1 GTSNPN, CDR2 SVGIG (reference sequence). The CDR3 region has the DNA TGTGCCTGGAGTGTACCCGTCTCGAGCAATGAGCAGTTCTTC. This translates into CAWSVPVSSNEQFF.

The chain carries TRBV11-2 and TRBJ2-3, with D possibly being TRBD2 (6 bases). Per the germline V gene, CDR1 is SGHAT and CDR2 is FQNNGV. There are 15 residues in the CDR3. V was pared by 1 base and J by 3 bases, with 11 bases between. The CDR3 reads CASSLVAGSTDTQYF. DNA for the CDR3: TGTGCCAGCAGCTTAGTTGCGGGGAGTACAGATACGCAGTATTTT. Full variable domain (outside the CDR3, taken from reference TRBV11-2 and TRBJ2-3): EAGVAQSPRYKIIEKRQSVAFWCNPISGHATLYWYQQILGQGPKLLIQFQNNGVVDDSQLPKDRFSAERLKGVDSTLKIQPAKLEDSAVYLCASSLVAGSTDTQYFGPGTRLTVL.

The chain uses TRBV30 and TRBJ1-2; TRBD1 might be the D (6 bases). Germline lookup yields CDR1 GTSNPN and CDR2 SVGIG (reference sequence). The CDR3 contains 13 residues. Trimming pared 2 bases from V and 7 bases from J, leaving 14 bases between. In DNA form, the CDR3 reads TGTGCCTGGAGTAAGGTCAGGGGTAGTGGCTACACCTTC. The encoded protein is CAWSKVRGSGYTF.